A selection of T cell receptor beta chains follows, all from one sample in a study of T cells in Graves' hyperthyroidism and ophthalmopathy. TCRdb ran MiXCR on the multiplex PCR reads and lists one entry per CDR3 protein. The sample carries approximately 870,000 distinct CDR3 sequences, over 35% recorded once. The sequencing sample was made of blood. These receptors all come from a man between 18 and 29 years old with Graves' hyperthyroidism. Each CDR3 is given without its conserved first and last residue. Fields, in order: J gene, V gene, CDR3 protein.

>TRBJ2-7|TRBV20-1
SASPLTRTPGY
>TRBJ2-7|TRBV7-2
ASSYSRTGTYEQY
>TRBJ1-1|TRBV12-3/TRBV12-4
ASSKRTEAF
>TRBJ2-7|TRBV12-3/TRBV12-4
ASSPLHFYEQY
>TRBJ2-5|TRBV7-9
ASSSSGYLQY
>TRBJ2-2|TRBV15
ATSGLTSGAKIGTGELF
>TRBJ1-1|TRBV10-3
AISYSSGTGGTEAF
>TRBJ2-5|TRBV12-3/TRBV12-4
ASSSSLKPEWETQY
>TRBJ2-7|TRBV2
ASSLEGTRYGEQY
>TRBJ2-7|TRBV7-9
ASSDLGGTTYEQY
>TRBJ2-7|TRBV5-1
ASSSGWAGAYEQY
>TRBJ1-1|TRBV6-5
ASSLGGYDEAF
>TRBJ2-7|TRBV5-1
ASSLGDRRYEQY
>TRBJ2-7|TRBV6-2/TRBV6-3
ASSYPGQAYEQY
>TRBJ1-2|TRBV24-1
ANRGEDGYT
>TRBJ1-2|TRBV6-5
ASSINQQGWNYGYT
>TRBJ1-5|TRBV19
ASRKGSNQPQH
>TRBJ1-6|TRBV7-4
ASSCVTGANSPLH
>TRBJ2-7|TRBV15
ATSSRDGELEQY
>TRBJ2-5|TRBV7-3
ASSQDGVRQETQY
>TRBJ1-2|TRBV6-1
ASRATSSEGHGYT
>TRBJ2-3|TRBV29-1
SVRKREFADTQY
>TRBJ2-5|TRBV7-6
AGSLGQETQY
>TRBJ2-2|TRBV20-1
SARPLLDTGELF
>TRBJ2-2|TRBV7-9
ASSLVGQMRTGELF
>TRBJ2-2|TRBV11-2
AEGELTGELF
>TRBJ2-2|TRBV2
ASRTQNTGELF
>TRBJ1-4|TRBV10-3
AISEGAGLF
>TRBJ1-3|TRBV4-1
ASSHLPDRFGNTIY
>TRBJ2-5|TRBV19
ASSSLSGNQETQY
>TRBJ1-6|TRBV6-1
ASLLWTETNSPLH
>TRBJ1-4|TRBV15
ATSRDELF
>TRBJ1-2|TRBV12-3/TRBV12-4
ASSVTGANYGYT
>TRBJ1-1|TRBV25-1
ASSATGWGTEAF
>TRBJ1-3|TRBV5-1
ASSWGQGHGNTIY
>TRBJ2-3|TRBV25-1
ASSEYGDTQY
>TRBJ2-5|TRBV7-8
ASSSTTGGETQY
>TRBJ1-3|TRBV7-8
ASSPYGQTSGNTIY
>TRBJ1-1|TRBV7-9
ASSLGSQSHTEAF
>TRBJ2-5|TRBV7-8
ASWTDKLQETQY
>TRBJ1-1|TRBV29-1
SATGVGTEAF
>TRBJ2-7|TRBV29-1
SVETGGVEQY
>TRBJ1-1|TRBV4-1
ASSPLDADTEAF
>TRBJ1-1|TRBV7-9
ASSSPGAPNTEAF
>TRBJ1-5|TRBV6-5
ASSESLSNQPQH